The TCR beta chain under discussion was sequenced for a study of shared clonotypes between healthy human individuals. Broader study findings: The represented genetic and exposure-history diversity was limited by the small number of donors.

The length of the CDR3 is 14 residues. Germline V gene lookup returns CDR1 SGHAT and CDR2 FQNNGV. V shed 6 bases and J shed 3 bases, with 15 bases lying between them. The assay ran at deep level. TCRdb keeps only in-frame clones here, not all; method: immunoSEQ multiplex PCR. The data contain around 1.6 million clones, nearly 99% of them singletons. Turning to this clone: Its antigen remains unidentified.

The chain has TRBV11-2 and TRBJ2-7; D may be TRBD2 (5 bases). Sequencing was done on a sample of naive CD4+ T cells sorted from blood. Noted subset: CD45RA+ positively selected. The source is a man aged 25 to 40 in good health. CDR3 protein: CASSRLTSIYEQYF. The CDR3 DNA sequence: TGTGCCAGCAGTAGACTAACATCCATCTACGAGCAGTACTTC.